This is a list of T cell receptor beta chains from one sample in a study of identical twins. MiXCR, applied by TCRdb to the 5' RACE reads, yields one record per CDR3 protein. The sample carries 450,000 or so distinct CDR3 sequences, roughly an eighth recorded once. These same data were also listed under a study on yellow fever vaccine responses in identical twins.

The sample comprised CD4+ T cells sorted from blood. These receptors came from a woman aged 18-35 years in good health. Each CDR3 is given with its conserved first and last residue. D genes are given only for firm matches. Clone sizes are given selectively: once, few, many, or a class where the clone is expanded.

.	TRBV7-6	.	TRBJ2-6	TGTGCCAGCAGTTACAGCCGATCTGGGGCCAACGTCCTGACTTTC	CASSYSRSGANVLTF
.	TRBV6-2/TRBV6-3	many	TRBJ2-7	TGTGCCAGCAGTTACGATTTGGTGGTCGAGCAGTACTTC	CASSYDLVVEQYF
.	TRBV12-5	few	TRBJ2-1	TGTGCTAGTGGTTGGCTCAGTGAGCAGTTCTTC	CASGWLSEQFF
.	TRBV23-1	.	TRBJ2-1	TGCGCCAGCAGTCAAGTCAATGGGGGAACCTACAATGAGCAGTTCTTC	CASSQVNGGTYNEQFF
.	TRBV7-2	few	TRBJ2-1	TGTGCCAGCAGCTTACGGGTAAACTCCTACAATGAGCAGTTCTTC	CASSLRVNSYNEQFF
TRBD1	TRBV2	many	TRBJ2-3	TGTGCCAGCACCTCGGACAGGACCACAGATACGCAGTATTTT	CASTSDRTTDTQYF
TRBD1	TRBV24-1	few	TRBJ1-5	TGTGCCACCAGTGACCGAGGGACAGGGGGGAGCAATCAGCCCCAGCATTTT	CATSDRGTGGSNQPQHF
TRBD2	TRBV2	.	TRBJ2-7	TGTGCCAGTACCACGGGGGGGAAGATTAGCCACGAGCAGTACTTC	CASTTGGKISHEQYF
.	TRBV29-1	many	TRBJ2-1	TGCAGCGTTAGAAGAGGGGGCGGGAGTCCCCATGAGCAGTTCTTC	CSVRRGGGSPHEQFF
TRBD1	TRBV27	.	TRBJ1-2	TGTGCCAGCAGTGATGACAGGGACAGGGATGGCTACACCTTC	CASSDDRDRDGYTF
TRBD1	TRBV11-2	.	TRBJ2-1	TGTGCCAGCAGCTTAGAGGGACAGGCCTACAATGAGCAGTTCTTC	CASSLEGQAYNEQFF
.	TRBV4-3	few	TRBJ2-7	TGCGCCAGCAGCCAAAGGCTGTTCTACGAGCAGTACTTC	CASSQRLFYEQYF
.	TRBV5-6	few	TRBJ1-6	TGTGCCAGCAGCTTCACCGGGACCATTAATTCACCCCTCCACTTT	CASSFTGTINSPLHF
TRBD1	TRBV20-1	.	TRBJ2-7	TGCAGTGCTAGGAGCCCCGGGACAGGGGCCTACGAGCAGTACTTC	CSARSPGTGAYEQYF
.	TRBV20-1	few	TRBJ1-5	TGCAGTGCCACCTGGGGGGGCCGTGTTTATCAGCCCCAGCATTTT	CSATWGGRVYQPQHF
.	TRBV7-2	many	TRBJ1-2	TGTGCCAGCAGCTCCGGGAGCTATGGCTACACCTTC	CASSSGSYGYTF